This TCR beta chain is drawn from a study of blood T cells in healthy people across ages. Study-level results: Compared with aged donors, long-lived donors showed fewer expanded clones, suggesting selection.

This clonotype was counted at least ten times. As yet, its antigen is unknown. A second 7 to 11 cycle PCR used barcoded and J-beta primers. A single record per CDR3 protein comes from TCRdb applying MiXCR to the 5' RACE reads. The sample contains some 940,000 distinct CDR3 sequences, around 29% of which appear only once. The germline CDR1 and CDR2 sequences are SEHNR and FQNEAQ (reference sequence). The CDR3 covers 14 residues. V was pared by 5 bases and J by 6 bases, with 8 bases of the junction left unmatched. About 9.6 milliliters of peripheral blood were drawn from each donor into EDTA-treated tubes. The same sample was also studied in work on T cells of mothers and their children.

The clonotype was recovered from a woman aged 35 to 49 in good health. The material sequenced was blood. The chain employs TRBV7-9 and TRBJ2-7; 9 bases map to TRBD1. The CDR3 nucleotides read TGTGCCAGCAGCCGCGGGACAGGGCCCATCGAGCAGTACTTC. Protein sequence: CASSRGTGPIEQYF. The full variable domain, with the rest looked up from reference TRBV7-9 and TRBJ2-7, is DTGVSQNPRHKITKRGQNVTFRCDPISEHNRLYWYRQTLGQGPEFLTYFQNEAQLEKSRLLSDRFSAERPKGSFSTLEIQRTEQGDSAMYLCASSRGTGPIEQYFGPGTRLTVT.